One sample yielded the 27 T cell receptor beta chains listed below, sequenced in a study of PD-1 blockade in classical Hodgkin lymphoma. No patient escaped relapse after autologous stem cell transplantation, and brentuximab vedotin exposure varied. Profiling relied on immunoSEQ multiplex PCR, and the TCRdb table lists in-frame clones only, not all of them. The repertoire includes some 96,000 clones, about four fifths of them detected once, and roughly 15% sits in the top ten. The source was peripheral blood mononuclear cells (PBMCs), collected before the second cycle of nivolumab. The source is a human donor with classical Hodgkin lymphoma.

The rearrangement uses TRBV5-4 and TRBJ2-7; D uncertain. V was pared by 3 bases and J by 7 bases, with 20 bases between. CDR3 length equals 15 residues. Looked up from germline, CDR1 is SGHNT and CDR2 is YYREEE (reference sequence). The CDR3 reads CASSSLGGLLGEQYF. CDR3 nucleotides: TGTGCCAGCAGCTCCCTAGGTGGGCTATTGGGGGAGCAGTACTTC.

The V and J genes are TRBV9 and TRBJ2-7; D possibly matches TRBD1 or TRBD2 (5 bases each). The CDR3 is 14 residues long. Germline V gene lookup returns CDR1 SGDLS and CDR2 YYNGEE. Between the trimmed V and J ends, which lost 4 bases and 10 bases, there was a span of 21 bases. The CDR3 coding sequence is TGTGCCAGCAGCTCCCGGGACGCCCGAGACCCCCAGTACTTC. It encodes CASSSRDARDPQYF. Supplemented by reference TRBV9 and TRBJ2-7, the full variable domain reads DSGVTQTPKHLITATGQRVTLRCSPRSGDLSVYWYQQSLDQGLQFLIQYYNGEERAKGNILERFSAQQFPDLHSELNLSSLELGDSALYFCASSSRDARDPQYFGPGTRLTVT.

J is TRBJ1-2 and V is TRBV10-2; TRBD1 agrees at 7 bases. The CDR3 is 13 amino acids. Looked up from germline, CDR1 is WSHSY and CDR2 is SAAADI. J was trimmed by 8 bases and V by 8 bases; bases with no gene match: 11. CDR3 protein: CASGSGQLGGYTF. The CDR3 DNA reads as TGCGCCAGCGGTTCGGGACAGTTGGGCGGCTACACCTTC.

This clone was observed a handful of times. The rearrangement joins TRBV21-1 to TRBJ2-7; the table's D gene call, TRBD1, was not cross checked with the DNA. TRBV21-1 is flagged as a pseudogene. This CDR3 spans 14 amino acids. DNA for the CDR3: TGTGCCAGCAGCAAAGCTCGGACAGGGGACGAGCAGTACTTC. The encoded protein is CASSKARTGDEQYF.

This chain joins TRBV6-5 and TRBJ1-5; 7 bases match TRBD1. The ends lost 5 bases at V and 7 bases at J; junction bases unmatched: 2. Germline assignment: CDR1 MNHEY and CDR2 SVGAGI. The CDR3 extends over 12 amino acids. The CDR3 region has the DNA TGTGCCAGCAGTACAGGGGACCAGCCCCAGCATTTT. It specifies CASSTGDQPQHF.

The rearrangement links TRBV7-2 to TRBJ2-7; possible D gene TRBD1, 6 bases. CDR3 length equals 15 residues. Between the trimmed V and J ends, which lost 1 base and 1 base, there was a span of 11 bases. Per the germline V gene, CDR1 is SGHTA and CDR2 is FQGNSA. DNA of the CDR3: TGTGCCAGCAGCTTAGGGACAGCTAGTTCCTACGAGCAGTACTTC. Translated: CASSLGTASSYEQYF.

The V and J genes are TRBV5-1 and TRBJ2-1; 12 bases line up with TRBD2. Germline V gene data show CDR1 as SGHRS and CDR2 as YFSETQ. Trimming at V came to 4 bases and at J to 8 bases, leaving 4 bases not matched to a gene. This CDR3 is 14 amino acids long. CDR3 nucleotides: TGCGCCAGCAGCCCGACTAGCGGGAGTGATGAGCAGTTCTTC. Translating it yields CASSPTSGSDEQFF.

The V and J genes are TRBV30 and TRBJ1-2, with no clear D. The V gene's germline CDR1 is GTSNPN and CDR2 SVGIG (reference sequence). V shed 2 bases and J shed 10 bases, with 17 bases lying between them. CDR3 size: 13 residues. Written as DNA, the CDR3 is TGTGCCTGGAGTCAAGGACCGCTATCCCCCTACACCTTC. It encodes CAWSQGPLSPYTF.

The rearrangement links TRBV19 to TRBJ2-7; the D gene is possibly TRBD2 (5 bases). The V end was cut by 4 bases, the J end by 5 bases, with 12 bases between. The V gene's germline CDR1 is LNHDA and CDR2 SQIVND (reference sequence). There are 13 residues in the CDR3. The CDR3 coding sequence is TGTGCCAGTAGTAGGAGGTCCTATGACGAGCAGTACTTC. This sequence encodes CASSRRSYDEQYF.

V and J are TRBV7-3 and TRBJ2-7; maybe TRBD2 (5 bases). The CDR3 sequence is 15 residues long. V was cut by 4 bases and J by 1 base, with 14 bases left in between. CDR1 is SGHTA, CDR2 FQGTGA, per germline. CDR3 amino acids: CASSSHPGISYEQYF. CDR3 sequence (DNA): TGTGCCAGCAGCTCTCATCCCGGGATTTCCTACGAGCAGTACTTC.

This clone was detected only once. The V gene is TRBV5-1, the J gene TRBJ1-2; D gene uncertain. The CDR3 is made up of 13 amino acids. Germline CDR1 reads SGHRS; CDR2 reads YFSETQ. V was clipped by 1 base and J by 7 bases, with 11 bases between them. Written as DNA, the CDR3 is TGCGCCAGCAGCTTGAGCGGGGAGGTTGGCTACACCTTC. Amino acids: CASSLSGEVGYTF.

The CDR3 DNA follows: TGTGCCTGGAGTTTTGGGGGCAATCAGCCCCAGCATTTT. The encoded protein is CAWSFGGNQPQHF. The chain employs TRBV30 and TRBJ1-5; D unresolved. Per germline, CDR1 GTSNPN and CDR2 SVGIG (reference sequence). This CDR3 is built from 13 residues. V was shortened by 2 bases and J by 2 bases, with 7 bases between the two germline ends.

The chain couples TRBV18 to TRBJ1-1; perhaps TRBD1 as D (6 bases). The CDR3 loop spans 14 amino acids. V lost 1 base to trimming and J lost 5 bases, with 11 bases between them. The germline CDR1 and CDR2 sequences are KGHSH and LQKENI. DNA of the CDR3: TGTGCCAGCTCACCACAGGGGGGAAGTACTGAAGCTTTCTTT. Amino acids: CASSPQGGSTEAFF.

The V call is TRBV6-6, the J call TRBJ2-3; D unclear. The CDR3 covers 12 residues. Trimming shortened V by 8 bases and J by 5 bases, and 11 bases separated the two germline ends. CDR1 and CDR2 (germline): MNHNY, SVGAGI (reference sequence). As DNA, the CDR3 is TGTGCCAGCGCCTCCCTAGGAGATACGCAGTATTTT. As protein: CASASLGDTQYF.

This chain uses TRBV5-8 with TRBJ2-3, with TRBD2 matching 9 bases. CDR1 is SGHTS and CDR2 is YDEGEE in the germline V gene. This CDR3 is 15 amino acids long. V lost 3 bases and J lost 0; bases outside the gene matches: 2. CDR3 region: CASSSGTSSTDTQYF. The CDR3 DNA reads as TGTGCCAGCAGCTCCGGGACTAGCAGCACAGATACGCAGTATTTT. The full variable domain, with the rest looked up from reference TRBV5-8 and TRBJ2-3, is EAGVTQSPTHLIKTRGQQATLRCSPISGHTSVYWYQQALGLGLQFLLWYDEGEERNRGNFPPRFSGRQFPNYSSELNVNALELEDSALYLCASSSGTSSTDTQYFGPGTRLTVL.

The CDR3 DNA is TGTGCCAGCAGCGGGACAGGGATGAACACCGGGGAGCTGTTTTTT. Protein product: CASSGTGMNTGELFF. This chain joins TRBV9 and TRBJ2-2; 8 bases match TRBD1. J lost 1 base, V lost 3 bases, and 2 bases had no gene match. Germline V gene sequence: CDR1 SGDLS, CDR2 YYNGEE. This CDR3 comprises 15 residues.

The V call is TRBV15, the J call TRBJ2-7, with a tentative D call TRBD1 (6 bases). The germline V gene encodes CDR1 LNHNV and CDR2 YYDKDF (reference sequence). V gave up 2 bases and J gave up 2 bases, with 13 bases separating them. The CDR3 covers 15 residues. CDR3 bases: TGTGCCACCAGCAGATCAGGGGCGCCCACCTACGAGCAGTACTTC. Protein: CATSRSGAPTYEQYF.

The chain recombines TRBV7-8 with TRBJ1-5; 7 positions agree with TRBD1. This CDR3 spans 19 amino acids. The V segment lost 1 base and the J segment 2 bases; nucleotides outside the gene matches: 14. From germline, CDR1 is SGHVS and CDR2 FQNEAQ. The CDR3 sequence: CASSLETLAGGPGNQPQHF. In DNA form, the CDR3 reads TGTGCCAGCAGCTTAGAAACACTGGCAGGGGGGCCTGGCAATCAGCCCCAGCATTTT.

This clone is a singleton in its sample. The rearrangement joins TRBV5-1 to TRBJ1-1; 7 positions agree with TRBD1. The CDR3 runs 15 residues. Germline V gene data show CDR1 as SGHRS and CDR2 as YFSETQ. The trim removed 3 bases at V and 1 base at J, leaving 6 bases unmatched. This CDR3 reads CASSSLGGGNTEAFF. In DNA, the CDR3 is TGCGCCAGCAGCTCTCTAGGGGGCGGGAACACTGAAGCTTTCTTT.

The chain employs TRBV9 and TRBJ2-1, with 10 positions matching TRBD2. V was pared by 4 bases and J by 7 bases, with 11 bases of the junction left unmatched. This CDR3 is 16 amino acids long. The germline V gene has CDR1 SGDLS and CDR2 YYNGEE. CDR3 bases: TGTGCCAGCAGCCCCTCGGGGGCTAGCGGGAGAAATGAGCAGTTCTTC. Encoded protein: CASSPSGASGRNEQFF.

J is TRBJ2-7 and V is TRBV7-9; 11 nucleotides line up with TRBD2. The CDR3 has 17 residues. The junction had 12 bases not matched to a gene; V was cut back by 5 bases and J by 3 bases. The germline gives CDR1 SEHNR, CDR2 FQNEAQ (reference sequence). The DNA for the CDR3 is TGTGCCAGCAGCGCTGGGACTAGCGGTAACCCTGACTACGAGCAGTACTTC. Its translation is CASSAGTSGNPDYEQYF.

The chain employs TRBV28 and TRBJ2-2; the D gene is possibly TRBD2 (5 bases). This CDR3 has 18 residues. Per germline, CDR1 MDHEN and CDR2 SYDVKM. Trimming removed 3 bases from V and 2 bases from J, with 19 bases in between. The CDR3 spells CASSLDPLSRTNTGELFF. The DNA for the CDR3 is TGTGCCAGCAGTTTGGACCCACTCTCCCGGACTAACACCGGGGAGCTGTTTTTT.

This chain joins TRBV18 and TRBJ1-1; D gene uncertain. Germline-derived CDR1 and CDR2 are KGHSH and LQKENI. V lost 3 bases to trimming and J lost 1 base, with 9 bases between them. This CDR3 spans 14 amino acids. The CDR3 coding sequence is TGTGCCAGCTCACCTCCCACCAGGAACACTGAAGCTTTCTTT. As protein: CASSPPTRNTEAFF.

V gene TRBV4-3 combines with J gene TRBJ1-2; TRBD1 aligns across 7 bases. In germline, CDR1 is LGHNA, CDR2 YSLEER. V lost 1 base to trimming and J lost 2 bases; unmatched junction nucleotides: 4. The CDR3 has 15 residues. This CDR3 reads CASSQGTGVNYGYTF. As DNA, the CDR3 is TGCGCCAGCAGCCAAGGTACAGGGGTGAACTATGGCTACACCTTC.

The DNA of the CDR3 is TGTGCCAGCTCCGCAGGGTCGGGCACTGAAGCTTTCTTT. This encodes CASSAGSGTEAFF. V usage is TRBV18 and J usage is TRBJ1-1; weak D call: TRBD1 (5 bases). V was shortened by 6 bases and J by 4 bases, with 12 bases between the two germline ends. CDR1 and CDR2 (germline): KGHSH, LQKENI. There are 13 residues in the CDR3.

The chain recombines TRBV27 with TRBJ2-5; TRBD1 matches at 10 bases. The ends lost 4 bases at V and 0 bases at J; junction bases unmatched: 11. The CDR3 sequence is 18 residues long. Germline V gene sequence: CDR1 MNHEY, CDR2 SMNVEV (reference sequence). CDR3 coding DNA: TGTGCCAGCAGTTCACACACTCCGGGACAGGGGTACCAAGAGACCCAGTACTTC. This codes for CASSSHTPGQGYQETQYF.

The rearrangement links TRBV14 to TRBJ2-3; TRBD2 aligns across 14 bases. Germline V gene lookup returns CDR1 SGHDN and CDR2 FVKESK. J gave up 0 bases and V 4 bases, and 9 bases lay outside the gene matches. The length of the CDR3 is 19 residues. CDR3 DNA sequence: TGTGCCAGCAGCCTGGGAAGACTAGCGGGAGGGACTAGCACAGATACGCAGTATTTT. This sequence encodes CASSLGRLAGGTSTDTQYF.